Listed below are T cell receptor beta chains from one sample, sequenced in a study of blood T cell repertoires in COVID-19. Profiled with immunoSEQ multiplex PCR; TCRdb holds only in-frame clones, not every one. Of some 150,000 clones in the sample, 70% to 90% were seen once. Sequencing was performed on peripheral blood. The origin of the receptors is a woman in her sixties or seventies with acute or convalescent COVID-19. Each CDR3 is given with its conserved first and last residue.

>TRBJ1-5|TRBV6-1
CASSDGKGGSNQPQHF
>TRBJ1-1|TRBV18
CASSQGRNTEAFF
>TRBJ1-4|TRBV10-3
CAISNRGTNEKLFF
>TRBJ1-5|TRBV27
CASRDLKGFSSQPQHF
>TRBJ1-2|TRBV4-2
CASSQDFRGGYTF
>TRBJ1-5|TRBV19
CASSSQGGNQPQHF
>TRBJ1-6|TRBV14
CASSQGGGLGSPLHF
>TRBJ1-2|TRBV18
CASSQYRDRKDGYTF
>TRBJ2-1|TRBV4-1
CASSHREYNEQFF
>TRBJ2-4|TRBV7-9
CASSPRGRGDIQYF
>TRBJ2-7|TRBV7-2
CASSPGGAGDNEQYF
>TRBJ2-6|TRBV5-1
CASSTRDRASGANVLTF
>TRBJ1-1|TRBV27
CASTPSDREWTEAFF
>TRBJ2-5|TRBV5-4
CASSLSGQRPGTQYF
>TRBJ1-2|TRBV3-1/TRBV3-2
CASSQVGTGRNYGYTF
>TRBJ2-1|TRBV2
CASSDLAGGYNEQFF
>TRBJ2-5|TRBV5-5
CASSLVGGQETQYF
>TRBJ1-1|TRBV13
CASSGRDRGDTEAFF
>TRBJ2-5|TRBV6-5
CASSSGTSGGREQYF
>TRBJ1-5|TRBV5-5
CASSLFKDMGNQPQHF
>TRBJ2-1|TRBV18
CASSPPGPRGNEQFF
>TRBJ1-1|TRBV7-9
CASSLEGRYRAGTEAFF
>TRBJ2-7|TRBV7-9
CASSLRTGASYEQYF
>TRBJ1-4|TRBV7-9
CASSRNSQATNEKLFF
>TRBJ1-1|TRBV18
CASSLGTGITEAFF
>TRBJ1-3|TRBV2
CASSEQGGGAGNTIYF
>TRBJ1-6|TRBV2
CASSETGQSSYNSPLHF